This T cell receptor (beta chain) comes out of a study of CD8 T cells in ankylosing spondylitis. MiXCR, run by TCRdb on the 5' RACE reads, gives a single entry per CDR3 protein. This repertoire shows some 180,000 distinct CDR3 sequences, 15% to 20% found once; its top ten account for about 4.3%. This clonotype was seen repeatedly, ten times or more. With 0 bases removed from V and 1 base from J, the gap between germline ends came to 9 bases. The CDR3 is made up of 15 amino acids. Germline V gene data show CDR1 as SGHAT and CDR2 as FQNNGV. The specimen sequenced was blood, either unsorted or a sorted T cell fraction (not recorded which). This receptor was taken from a male donor aged 10-29 years with ankylosing spondylitis or in good health (not recorded which). The chain combines TRBV11-2 with TRBJ2-5; D is unclear. In nucleotides, the CDR3 is TGTGCCAGCAGCTTAGATCTGAGTTTCCAAGAGACCCAGTACTTC. It yields the protein CASSLDLSFQETQYF. The full variable domain, rest sourced from reference TRBV11-2 and TRBJ2-5, is EAGVAQSPRYKIIEKRQSVAFWCNPISGHATLYWYQQILGQGPKLLIQFQNNGVVDDSQLPKDRFSAERLKGVDSTLKIQPAKLEDSAVYLCASSLDLSFQETQYFGPGTRLLVL.